The 26 T cell receptor beta chains listed next were all sequenced from one sample in a study of Graves' ophthalmopathy and Graves' hyperthyroidism. RNA transcripts yielded amplified TCR beta CDR3 regions. HTBI primers were employed in first-round RT-PCR, then a second-round multiplex PCR followed. TCRdb itself ran the multiplex PCR reads through MiXCR, one entry per CDR3 protein. This sample has about 400,000 distinct CDR3 sequences; around 19% occur once, and the top ten carry roughly 1.5%. What was sequenced was peripheral blood. The origin of the receptors is a woman aged 18-30 years with Graves' ophthalmopathy.

The rearrangement uses TRBV20-1 and TRBJ2-5; 9 nucleotides match TRBD2. Germline V CDR1 and CDR2: DFQATT, SNEGSKA (reference sequence). The CDR3 totals 11 residues. CDR3 loop: CRVAGAETQYF. The CDR3 nucleotides are TGCAGGGTAGCGGGAGCAGAGACCCAGTACTTC.

This clonotype was counted at least ten times. The V call is TRBV28, the J call TRBJ1-1; D ambiguous. Germline V gene data show CDR1 as MDHEN and CDR2 as SYDVKM. The CDR3 is 13 amino acids. Trimming pared 5 bases from V and 0 bases from J, leaving 7 bases between. CDR3 residues: CASSPLMNTEAFF. CDR3 sequence (DNA): TGTGCCAGCAGTCCCCTAATGAACACTGAAGCTTTCTTT.

This clonotype was observed many times. The chain recombines TRBV11-1 with TRBJ2-7, with 7 bases that match TRBD1. The CDR3 runs 17 residues. V lost 8 bases, J lost 2 bases, and 18 bases stayed unmatched. Germline V lookup: CDR1 SGHAT, CDR2 FQDESV (reference sequence). In DNA form, the CDR3 reads TGTGCCAGCCGGCGGACAGGTTGGTCCCCTTCGACCTACGAGCAGTACTTC. Translating it yields CASRRTGWSPSTYEQYF.

This clonotype was counted ten times or more. The CDR3 nucleotides read TGTGCCAGCAGTCTTAGTAACGGGAACAATCAGCCCCAGCATTTT. Translation: CASSLSNGNNQPQHF. The J gene is TRBJ1-5, the V gene TRBV27; no reliable D call. CDR1 and CDR2 from the germline V gene are MNHEY and SMNVEV (reference sequence). The CDR3 loop spans 15 amino acids. The V end lost 5 bases, the J end lost 3 bases, and 14 bases lay between the germline ends.

This clonotype appeared many times. One end of the junction varies from germline; a read error may be responsible. The gene calls are TRBV11-2 and TRBJ2-7, with D possibly being TRBD1 or TRBD2 (5 bases each). The CDR3 runs 12 residues. Germline CDR1 and CDR2: SGHAT and FQNNGV. In DNA form, the CDR3 reads TGTGCCAGCAGCTTAGATCTTGGGGACCTCGCGTTC. Translating gives CASSLDLGDLAF. Together with reference TRBV11-2 and TRBJ2-7, the CDR3 gives the full variable domain: EAGVAQSPRYKIIEKRQSVAFWCNPISGHATLYWYQQILGQGPKLLIQFQNNGVVDDSQLPKDRFSAERLKGVDSTLKIQPAKLEDSAVYLCASSLDLGDLAFGPGTRLTVT.

The chain links TRBV19 to TRBJ1-1; D is possibly TRBD1 (6 bases). The germline gives CDR1 LNHDA, CDR2 SQIVND (reference sequence). CDR3 length: 17 amino acids. Trimming took off 5 bases at V and 4 bases at J, with 23 bases between the two ends. The CDR3 loop is CASSLYYRDLIGTEAFF. The DNA for the CDR3 is TGTGCCAGTAGTCTGTACTACAGGGATTTAATTGGCACTGAAGCTTTCTTT.

At least ten counts were recorded for this clonotype. V gene TRBV29-1 combines with J gene TRBJ1-2; D remains unclear. Trimming removed 8 bases from V and 4 bases from J, with 14 bases in between. Germline CDR1 SQVTM, CDR2 ANQGSEA. The CDR3 is 12 residues long. The CDR3 here is CSFYTLRYGYTF. Here the CDR3 DNA reads TGCAGCTTTTACACACTCCGCTATGGCTACACCTTC.

This clonotype was seen repeatedly, ten times or more. The chain joins TRBV19 to TRBJ1-1; tentative D call: TRBD1 (6 bases). Germline lookup yields CDR1 LNHDA and CDR2 SQIVND (reference sequence). This CDR3 spans 13 amino acids. With 7 bases removed from V and 4 bases from J, the gap between germline ends came to 13 bases. The CDR3 loop reads CASNRVFGTEAFF. CDR3 in DNA: TGTGCCAGTAACAGGGTTTTCGGCACTGAAGCTTTCTTT.

This clonotype was seen only a few times. The CDR3 region is CSVEVTRGTEAFF. CDR3 DNA: TGCAGCGTTGAGGTTACGAGGGGCACTGAAGCTTTCTTT. The chain recombines TRBV29-1 with TRBJ1-1; D is possibly TRBD1 (5 bases). Trimming removed 3 bases at V and 4 bases at J, with 12 bases between. From germline, CDR1 is SQVTM and CDR2 ANQGSEA. CDR3 length: 13 amino acids.

This clonotype was detected many times. This CDR3 reads CASSRTRSYEQYF. CDR3 nucleotide sequence: TGTGCCAGCAGTCGGACTAGATCCTACGAGCAGTACTTC. This chain connects TRBV27 to TRBJ2-7; 7 bases line up with TRBD2. This CDR3 is 13 amino acids long. J lost 1 base, V lost 5 bases, and 2 bases had no gene match. The germline gives CDR1 MNHEY, CDR2 SMNVEV (reference sequence).

The gene calls are TRBV6-4 and TRBJ1-1, with D perhaps matching TRBD1 (5 bases). The CDR3 runs 12 residues. Germline CDR1 MRHNA, CDR2 SNTAGT. With 5 bases removed from V and 7 bases from J, the gap between germline ends came to 11 bases. In DNA, the CDR3 is TGTGCCAGCAGTTATTTGGGGGATGAAGCTTTCTTT. Translated: CASSYLGDEAFF.

This clonotype was found many times. The chain is built from TRBV4-3 and TRBJ2-6; D is unresolved. CDR1 is LGHNA and CDR2 is YSLEER in the germline V gene. This CDR3 is built from 17 residues. The V gene lost 0 bases and the J gene lost 0 bases, with 9 bases spanning the gap. This chain's CDR3 is CASSQDGSPSGANVLTF. CDR3 nucleotide sequence: TGCGCCAGCAGCCAAGACGGGTCACCCTCTGGGGCCAACGTCCTGACTTTC.

This clonotype was observed a few times. The chain links TRBV28 to TRBJ2-3; D ambiguous. With 5 bases removed from V and 1 base from J, the gap between germline ends came to 10 bases. CDR3 length equals 14 residues. Germline values: CDR1 MDHEN, CDR2 SYDVKM. This chain's CDR3 is CASSDGLRTDTQYF. CDR3 coding DNA: TGTGCCAGCAGTGATGGGTTACGCACAGATACGCAGTATTTT.

This clonotype has at least ten counts. The V and J genes are TRBV28 and TRBJ1-6; D unresolved. This CDR3 has 12 amino acids. In germline, CDR1 is MDHEN, CDR2 SYDVKM. Trimming took 3 bases from V and 7 from J, leaving 4 bases between them. CDR3 DNA sequence: TGTGCCAGCAGTTTCTCGAATTCACCCCTCCACTTT. This codes for CASSFSNSPLHF.

This clonotype was seen at least ten times. The CDR3 region is CASSPSLGEQYF. CDR3 nucleotide sequence: TGTGCCAGCAGTCCATCCCTTGGGGAGCAGTACTTC. V gene TRBV27 combines with J gene TRBJ2-7; D is unresolved. Germline CDR1 is MNHEY and CDR2 is SMNVEV (reference sequence). Trimming left V 5 bases short and J 7 bases short, with 12 bases between. The CDR3 sequence is 12 residues long.

At least ten counts were recorded for this clonotype. The chain links TRBV7-2 to TRBJ1-5; the D is unclear. With 1 base removed from V and 6 bases from J, the gap between germline ends came to 16 bases. Germline assignment: CDR1 SGHTA and CDR2 FQGNSA. There are 16 residues in the CDR3. The CDR3 is CASSLGGDWRVQPQHF. CDR3 nucleotide sequence: TGTGCCAGCAGCTTAGGAGGTGATTGGAGGGTTCAGCCCCAGCATTTT. The entire variable domain, with the rest obtained from reference TRBV7-2 and TRBJ1-5, is as follows: GAGVSQSPSNKVTEKGKDVELRCDPISGHTALYWYRQSLGQGLEFLIYFQGNSAPDKSGLPSDRFSAERTGGSVSTLTIQRTQQEDSAVYLCASSLGGDWRVQPQHFGDGTRLSIL.

This clonotype was recorded at least ten times. The chain couples TRBV11-1 to TRBJ2-7; 7 positions match TRBD2. CDR3 length: 14 amino acids. Germline V CDR1 and CDR2: SGHAT, FQDESV (reference sequence). J was trimmed by 4 bases and V by 2 bases; bases with no gene match: 5. CDR3 loop: CASSLRGSQYEQYF. The CDR3 bases are TGTGCCAGCAGCTTACGCGGGAGTCAATACGAGCAGTACTTC.

In its sample, this clonotype was seen many times. The chain couples TRBV18 to TRBJ1-1, with D uncertain. V lost 2 bases and J 0 bases, leaving 7 bases between the germline ends. The CDR3 contains 14 residues. Germline CDR1 and CDR2: KGHSH and LQKENI. The CDR3 DNA sequence: TGTGCCAGCTCACCAAATTTAGTGAACACTGAAGCTTTCTTT. It yields the protein CASSPNLVNTEAFF.

This clonotype appeared many times. The chain links TRBV10-3 to TRBJ2-7, with 10 bases matching TRBD2. From germline, CDR1 is ENHRY and CDR2 SYGVKD. The V gene end was trimmed by 8 bases and the J gene end by 6 bases; junction bases not matched to a gene: 7. CDR3 size: 13 residues. The CDR3 DNA is TGTGCCATCGGGCTAGCGGGGGAGTCCGAGCAGTACTTC. It is translated as CAIGLAGESEQYF.

This clonotype was recorded many times. V usage is TRBV12-3 or TRBV12-4 and J usage is TRBJ1-1, with 7 bases lining up with TRBD1. The CDR3 runs 14 residues. V trimming: 1 base; J trimming: 4 bases; junction bases outside the gene matches: 3. The CDR3 DNA reads as TGTGCCAGCAGTTTAGGTACAGGGGTCACTGAAGCTTTCTTT. Translated: CASSLGTGVTEAFF.

This clonotype was seen repeatedly, ten times or more. The rearrangement links TRBV19 to TRBJ1-5; TRBD1 matches at 8 bases. This CDR3 is 16 amino acids long. After removal of 3 bases from V and 7 bases from J, the junction contained 11 bases not matched to a gene. The germline CDR1 and CDR2 sequences are LNHDA and SQIVND (reference sequence). The CDR3 region is CASSIHDRGVRQPQHF. CDR3 nucleotide sequence: TGTGCCAGTAGTATCCACGACAGGGGAGTTAGGCAGCCCCAGCATTTT.

In this sample, this clonotype turned up many times. The gene calls are TRBV2 and TRBJ2-7; 7 nucleotides agree with TRBD1. This CDR3 spans 15 amino acids. Per germline, CDR1 SNHLY and CDR2 FYNNEI. V lost 1 base to trimming and J lost 2 bases; unmatched junction nucleotides: 5. In DNA form, the CDR3 reads TGTGCCAGCAGTGAAGAGGGGGCGCTTACCTACGAGCAGTACTTC. Translation: CASSEEGALTYEQYF.

This clonotype was detected ten times or more. This chain uses TRBV7-4 with TRBJ1-5, with TRBD1 as a possible D gene (5 bases). V lost 4 bases, J lost 4 bases, and 17 bases lay in between. The CDR3 loop spans 16 amino acids. Germline V gene lookup returns CDR1 SGHVT and CDR2 SQSDAQ. This chain's CDR3 is CASSSPDCRANQPQHF. CDR3 sequence (DNA): TGTGCCAGCAGCTCTCCCGATTGCAGGGCAAATCAGCCCCAGCATTTT.

Ten or more counts support this clonotype. The rearrangement uses TRBV6-2 or TRBV6-3 and TRBJ2-2; D is tentatively TRBD1 or TRBD2 (6 bases each). The V end lost 2 bases, the J end lost 2 bases, and 12 bases lay between the germline ends. The CDR3 consists of 16 residues. CDR1 is MNHEY and CDR2 is SVGEGT in the germline V gene. CDR3 amino acids: CASSYGGTSNTGELFF. DNA of the CDR3: TGTGCCAGCAGTTACGGCGGGACAAGTAACACCGGGGAGCTGTTTTTT.

This clonotype was observed many times. The gene calls are TRBV7-8 and TRBJ1-2; D gene uncertain. There are 12 residues in the CDR3. Trimming stripped 4 bases from V and 8 bases from J, with 11 bases between. Per germline, CDR1 SGHVS and CDR2 FQNEAQ. CDR3 coding DNA: TGTGCCAGCAGCTCGACCCTGGGGGGCTACACCTTC. It translates to CASSSTLGGYTF.

At least ten counts were recorded for this clonotype. The rearrangement joins TRBV30 to TRBJ2-7; 7 bases map to TRBD2. The CDR3 loop spans 14 amino acids. V gave up 0 bases and J gave up 5 bases; unmatched junction bases: 7. Germline V gene data show CDR1 as GTSNPN and CDR2 as SVGIG (reference sequence). The CDR3 coding sequence is TGTGCCTGGAGTGTACACGGGGGGAGGAACGAGCAGTACTTC. Protein: CAWSVHGGRNEQYF.